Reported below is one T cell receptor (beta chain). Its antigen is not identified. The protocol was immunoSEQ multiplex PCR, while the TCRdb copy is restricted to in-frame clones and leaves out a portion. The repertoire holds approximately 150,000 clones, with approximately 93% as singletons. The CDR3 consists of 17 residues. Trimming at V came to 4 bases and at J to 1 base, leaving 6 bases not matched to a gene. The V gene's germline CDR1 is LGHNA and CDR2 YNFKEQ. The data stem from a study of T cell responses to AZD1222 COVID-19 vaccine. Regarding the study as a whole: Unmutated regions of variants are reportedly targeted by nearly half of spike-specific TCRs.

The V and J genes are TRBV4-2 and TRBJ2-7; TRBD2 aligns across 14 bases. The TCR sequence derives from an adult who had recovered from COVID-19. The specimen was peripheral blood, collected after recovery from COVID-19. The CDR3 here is CASSPGTSGSGSYEQYF. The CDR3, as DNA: TGTGCCAGCAGCCCTGGGACTAGCGGGAGTGGTTCCTACGAGCAGTACTTC.